The entry that follows covers one T cell receptor (beta chain) sequence. Its antigen remains unidentified. Primed by a sample-barcoded 5' primer and a J-beta primer mix, a second PCR proceeded for about 7 to 11 cycles. TCRdb processed the 5' RACE reads anew with MiXCR; each CDR3 protein has one entry. The table shows about 770,000 distinct CDR3 sequences, with approximately 44% occurring only once. This sample is drawn from a study of blood T cells in healthy people across ages. General study findings and limits: Diversity of TCR beta correlated strongly with naive T cell percentage. The CMV status of each donor remained undetermined, and this could have confounded shifts in expanded clonotypes.

What was sequenced was blood. This TCR was recovered from a man in his sixties in good health.

The CDR3 spells CASSLRATGTSSYNEQFF. CDR3 sequence (DNA): TGTGCCAGCAGTTTGAGGGCTACCGGGACTAGCTCCTACAATGAGCAGTTCTTC. The chain carries TRBV12-3 or TRBV12-4 and TRBJ2-1; 8 bases are shared with TRBD2. The V gene end was trimmed by 3 bases and the J gene end by 0 bases; junction bases not matched to a gene: 10. The CDR3 is 18 residues long.